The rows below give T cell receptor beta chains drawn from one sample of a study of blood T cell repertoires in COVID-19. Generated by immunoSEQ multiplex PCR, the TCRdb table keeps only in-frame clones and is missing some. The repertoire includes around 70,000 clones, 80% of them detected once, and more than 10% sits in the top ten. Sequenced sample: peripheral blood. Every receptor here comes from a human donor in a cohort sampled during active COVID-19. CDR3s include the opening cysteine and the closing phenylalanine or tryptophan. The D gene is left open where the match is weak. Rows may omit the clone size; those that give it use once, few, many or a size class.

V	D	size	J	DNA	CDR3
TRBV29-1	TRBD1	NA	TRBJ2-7	TGCAGCGTCACGGGACAGGGCTTCTACGAGCAGTACTTC	CSVTGQGFYEQYF
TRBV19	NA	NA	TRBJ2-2	TGTGCCAGTAGTATAAGGGGGGGGGAGCTGTTTTTT	CASSIRGGELFF
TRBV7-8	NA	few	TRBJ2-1	TGTGCCAGCAGCTCCAAGCGAGGGAACAATGAGCAGTTCTTC	CASSSKRGNNEQFF
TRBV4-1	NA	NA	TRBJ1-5	TGCGCCAGCAGCCCGGGACTTCGGTCACTCAATCAGCCCCAGCATTTT	CASSPGLRSLNQPQHF
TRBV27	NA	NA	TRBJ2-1	TGTGCCAGCAGTCCAAGACTAGAGAGCTCCTACAATGAGCAGTTCTTC	CASSPRLESSYNEQFF
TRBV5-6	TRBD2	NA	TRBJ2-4	TGTGCCAGCAGCTTAGCGGGATACAAAAACATTCAGTACTTC	CASSLAGYKNIQYF
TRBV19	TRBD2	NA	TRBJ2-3	TGTGCCAGTAGTGACGGGGGGGCCAGAGATACGCAGTATTTT	CASSDGGARDTQYF
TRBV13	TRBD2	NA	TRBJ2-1	TGTGCCAGCAGCCCCTTGCAGGGACTAGCGGGCTTCAATGAGCAGTTCTTC	CASSPLQGLAGFNEQFF
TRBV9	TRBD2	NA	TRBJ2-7	TGTGCCAGCAACCCCTGGGGGGGAGCCGAGCAGTACTTC	CASNPWGGAEQYF
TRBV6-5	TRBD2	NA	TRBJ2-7	TGTGCCAGCAGTCGGGGGGGGGTTTACGAGCAGTACTTC	CASSRGGVYEQYF
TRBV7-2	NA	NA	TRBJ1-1	TGTGCCAGCAGCCGTACGGGACAGAACACTGAAGCTTTCTTT	CASSRTGQNTEAFF
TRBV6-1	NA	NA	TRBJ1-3	TGTGCCAGCAGTGAAGGGCGGCAGAGCGGCACCATATATTTT	CASSEGRQSGTIYF
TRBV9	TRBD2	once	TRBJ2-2	TGTGCCAGCAGCACAGGGACTAGCGGGAGGGCCGGGACCGGGGAGCTGTTTTTT	CASSTGTSGRAGTGELFF
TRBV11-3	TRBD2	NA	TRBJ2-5	TGTGCCAGCAGCCTCCCGGGGGGGGTGGAGACCCAGTACTTC	CASSLPGGVETQYF
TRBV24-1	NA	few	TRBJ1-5	TGTGCCACCAGTGACAACAATCAGCCCCAGCATTTT	CATSDNNQPQHF
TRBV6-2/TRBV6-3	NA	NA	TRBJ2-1	TGTGCCAGCAGCCCCACCGGGTCGGGGGAGCAGTTCTTC	CASSPTGSGEQFF
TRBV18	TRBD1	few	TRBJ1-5	TGTGCCAGCTCACCATATCAACAGGGGGACCAGCCCCAGCATTTT	CASSPYQQGDQPQHF
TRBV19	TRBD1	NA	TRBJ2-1	TGTGCCAGTAGTATAGGAAGGGACAGGGGCTACAATGAGCAGTTCTTC	CASSIGRDRGYNEQFF
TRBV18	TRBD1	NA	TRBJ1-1	TGTGCCAGCTCACCTAGGGGACAGGGAGGCGAAGCTTTCTTT	CASSPRGQGGEAFF
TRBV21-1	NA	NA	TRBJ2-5	TGTGCCAGCAGCACGGGACAGCAAGAGACCCAGTACTTC	CASSTGQQETQYF
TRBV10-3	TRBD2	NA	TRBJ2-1	TGTGCCATCAGCGGTAGCGGGGGGTTCAATGAGCAGTTCTTC	CAISGSGGFNEQFF
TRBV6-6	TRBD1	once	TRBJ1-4	TGTGCCAGCAGTTACCAGGGGGCGATTGGGTTGGGGCTGTTTTTT	CASSYQGAIGLGLFF
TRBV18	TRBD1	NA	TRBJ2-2	TGTGCCAGCTCAGACAGGGCCCCCGGGGAGCTGTTTTTT	CASSDRAPGELFF
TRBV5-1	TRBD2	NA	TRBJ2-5	TGCGCCAGCAGCTTGGGTGCTAGCGGGGGACAAGAGACCCAGTACTTC	CASSLGASGGQETQYF
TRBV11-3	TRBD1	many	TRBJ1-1	TGTGCCAGCAGGCGGGACAGGATGGCTGAAGCTTTCTTT	CASRRDRMAEAFF
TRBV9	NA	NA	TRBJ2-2	TGTGCCAGCAGCGTCAGGGTGGACGGGGAGCTGTTTTTT	CASSVRVDGELFF
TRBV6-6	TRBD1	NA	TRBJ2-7	TGTGCCAGCAGTTACAGGACAGGGTCCACCGAGCAGTACTTC	CASSYRTGSTEQYF
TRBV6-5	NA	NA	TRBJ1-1	TGTGCCAGCAGTTACCGCAGGGGGAACACTGAAGCTTTCTTT	CASSYRRGNTEAFF
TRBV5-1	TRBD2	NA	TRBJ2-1	TGCGCCAGCAGCATGACGGGACTAGCAAGGGATGAGCAGTTCTTC	CASSMTGLARDEQFF
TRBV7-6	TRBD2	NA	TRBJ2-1	TGTGCCAGCAGCTCGCCCCGACTAGCGGGGGGCGAAGAGCAGTTCTTC	CASSSPRLAGGEEQFF
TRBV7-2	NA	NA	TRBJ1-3	TGTGCCAGCAGCTTAGCGCCTCTCAGCGCCTCCGGAAACACCATATATTTT	CASSLAPLSASGNTIYF
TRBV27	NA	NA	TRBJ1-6	TGTGCCAGCAGTTCCTACAGGCCGACCTCACCCCTCCACTTT	CASSSYRPTSPLHF